The 3 T cell receptor beta chains below were found in one sample sequenced in a study of blood T cell repertoires in COVID-19. Here immunoSEQ multiplex PCR was the method, and the copy in TCRdb shows in-frame clones only, minus some. The sample has about 220,000 clones, roughly 85% seen once. The specimen was PBMCs or T cells enriched from blood (not recorded which). These receptors originate from a woman aged 50 to 60 who had been exposed to COVID-19.

This clone was recorded a few times. The rearrangement joins TRBV7-2 to TRBJ1-1, with D uncertain. The CDR3 is made up of 14 amino acids. With 2 bases removed from V and 10 bases from J, the gap between germline ends came to 17 bases. In germline, CDR1 is SGHTA, CDR2 FQGNSA. CDR3 amino acids: CASSLRRVPTRAFF. The CDR3 DNA sequence: TGTGCCAGCAGCTTAAGGAGGGTCCCCACCAGAGCTTTCTTT.

Points on this clone: A far larger clone differs by one base, so this is likely a read error. The chain combines TRBV6-5 with TRBJ1-1; a possible D gene is TRBD1 (6 bases). The CDR3 extends over 13 amino acids. Germline CDR1 and CDR2: MNHEY and SVGAGI. Trimming took 6 bases from V and 4 from J, leaving 12 bases between them. Written as DNA, the CDR3 is TGTGCCAGCAGCAGGGGAGGGGGCACTGAAGCTTTCTTT. It yields the protein CASSRGGGTEAFF.

This clone was picked up a small number of times. This chain joins TRBV28 and TRBJ1-3; TRBD1 aligns across 8 bases. The junction had 20 bases not matched to a gene; V was cut back by 5 bases and J by 8 bases. Germline CDR1 MDHEN, CDR2 SYDVKM. This CDR3 region has 18 residues. The CDR3 reads CASSLPSGQERERDTIYF. CDR3 coding DNA: TGTGCCAGCAGTCTCCCTTCGGGACAGGAGAGGGAAAGGGACACCATATATTTT.